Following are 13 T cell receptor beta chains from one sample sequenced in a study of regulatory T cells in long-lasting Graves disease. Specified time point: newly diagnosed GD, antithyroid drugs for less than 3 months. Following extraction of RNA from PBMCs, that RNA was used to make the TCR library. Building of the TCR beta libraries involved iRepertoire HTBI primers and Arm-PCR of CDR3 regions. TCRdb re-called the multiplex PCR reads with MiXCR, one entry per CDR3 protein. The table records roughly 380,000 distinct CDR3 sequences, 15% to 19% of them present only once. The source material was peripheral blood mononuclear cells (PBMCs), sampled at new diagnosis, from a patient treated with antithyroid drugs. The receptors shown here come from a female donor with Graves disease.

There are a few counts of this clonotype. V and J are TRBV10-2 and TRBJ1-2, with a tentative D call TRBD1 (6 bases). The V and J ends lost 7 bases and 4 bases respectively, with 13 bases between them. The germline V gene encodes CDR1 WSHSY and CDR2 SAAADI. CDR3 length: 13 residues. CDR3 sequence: CASTQGASYGYTF. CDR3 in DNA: TGCGCCAGCACACAGGGCGCTAGCTATGGCTACACCTTC.

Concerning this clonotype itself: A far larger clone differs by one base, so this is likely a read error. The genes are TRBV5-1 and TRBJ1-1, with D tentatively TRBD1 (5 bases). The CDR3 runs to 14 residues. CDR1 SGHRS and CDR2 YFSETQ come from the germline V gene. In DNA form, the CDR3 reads TGTGCCAGCAGCTGGGAGAGAGGGGCCACTGAAGCTTTCTTT. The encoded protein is CASSWERGATEAFF.

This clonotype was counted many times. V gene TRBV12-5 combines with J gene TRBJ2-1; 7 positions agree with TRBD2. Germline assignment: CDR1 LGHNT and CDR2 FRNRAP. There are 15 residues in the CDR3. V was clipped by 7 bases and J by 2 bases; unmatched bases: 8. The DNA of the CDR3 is TGTGCTAGTGCCCGGAGGGAGGGAACCTACAATGAGCAGTTCTTC. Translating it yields CASARREGTYNEQFF. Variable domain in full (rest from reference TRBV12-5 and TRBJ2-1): DARVTQTPRHKVTEMGQEVTMRCQPILGHNTVFWYRQTMMQGLELLAYFRNRAPLDDSGMPKDRFSAEMPDATLATLKIQPSEPRDSAVYFCASARREGTYNEQFFGPGTRLTVL.

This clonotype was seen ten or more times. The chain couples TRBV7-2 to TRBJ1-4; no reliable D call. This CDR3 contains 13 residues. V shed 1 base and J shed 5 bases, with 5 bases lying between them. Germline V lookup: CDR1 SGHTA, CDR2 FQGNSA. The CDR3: CASSLEANEKLFF. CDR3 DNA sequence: TGTGCCAGCAGCTTAGAAGCGAATGAAAAACTGTTTTTT.

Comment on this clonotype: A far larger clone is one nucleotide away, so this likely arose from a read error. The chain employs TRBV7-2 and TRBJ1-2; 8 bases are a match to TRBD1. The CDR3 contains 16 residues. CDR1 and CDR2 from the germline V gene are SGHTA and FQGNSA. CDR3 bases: TGTGCCTGCAGCTTAGCCGGGGGACAGGCGATGTATGGCTACACCTTC. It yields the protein CACSLAGGQAMYGYTF.

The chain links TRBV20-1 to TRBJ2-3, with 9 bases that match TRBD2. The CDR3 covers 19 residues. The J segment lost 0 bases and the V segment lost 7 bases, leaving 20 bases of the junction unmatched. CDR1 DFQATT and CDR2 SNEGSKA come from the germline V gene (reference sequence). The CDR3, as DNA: TGCAGTGGAATTCCGGCCTGGGCTAGCGGGATAGGGAGCACAGATACGCAGTATTTT. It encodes CSGIPAWASGIGSTDTQYF.

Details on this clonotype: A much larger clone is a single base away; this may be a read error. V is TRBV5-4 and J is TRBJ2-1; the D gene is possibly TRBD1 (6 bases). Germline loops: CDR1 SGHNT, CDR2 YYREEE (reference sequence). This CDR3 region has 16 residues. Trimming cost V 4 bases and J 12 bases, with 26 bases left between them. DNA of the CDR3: TGTGCCAGCAGCCCAAGGGACACCCGCACCATCGATGGGCAGTTCTTC. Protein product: CASSPRDTRTIDGQFF.

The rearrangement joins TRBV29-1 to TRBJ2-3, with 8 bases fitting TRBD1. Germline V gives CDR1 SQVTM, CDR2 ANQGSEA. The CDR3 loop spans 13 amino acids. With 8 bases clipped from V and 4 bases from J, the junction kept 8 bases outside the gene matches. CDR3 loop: CSKADRAPDTQYF. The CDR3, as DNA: TGCAGCAAAGCGGACAGGGCCCCAGATACGCAGTATTTT.

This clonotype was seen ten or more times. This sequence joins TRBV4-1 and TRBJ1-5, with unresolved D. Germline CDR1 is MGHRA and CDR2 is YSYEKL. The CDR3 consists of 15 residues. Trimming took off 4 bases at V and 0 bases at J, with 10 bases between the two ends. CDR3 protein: CASSPERHSNQPQHF. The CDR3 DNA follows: TGCGCCAGCAGCCCCGAAAGGCATAGCAATCAGCCCCAGCATTTT.

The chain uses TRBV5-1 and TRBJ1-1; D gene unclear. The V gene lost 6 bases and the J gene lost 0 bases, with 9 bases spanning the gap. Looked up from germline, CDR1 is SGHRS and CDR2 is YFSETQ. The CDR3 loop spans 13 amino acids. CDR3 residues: CASKEVMNTEAFF. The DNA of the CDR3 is TGCGCCAGCAAGGAGGTGATGAACACTGAAGCTTTCTTT.

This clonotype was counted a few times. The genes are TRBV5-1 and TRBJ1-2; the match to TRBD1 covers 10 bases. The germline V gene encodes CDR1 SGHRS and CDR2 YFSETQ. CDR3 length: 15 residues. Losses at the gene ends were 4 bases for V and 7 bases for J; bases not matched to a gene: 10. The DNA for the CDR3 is TGCGCCAGCAGCACTCGACAGGGGGCGCAATCTGGCTACACCTTC. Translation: CASSTRQGAQSGYTF.

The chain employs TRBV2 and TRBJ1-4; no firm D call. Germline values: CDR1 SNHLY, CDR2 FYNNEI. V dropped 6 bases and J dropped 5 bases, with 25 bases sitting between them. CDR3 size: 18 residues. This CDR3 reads CASRTNPAEREANEKLFF. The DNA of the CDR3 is TGTGCCAGCAGGACTAACCCCGCCGAACGAGAGGCAAATGAAAAACTGTTTTTT.

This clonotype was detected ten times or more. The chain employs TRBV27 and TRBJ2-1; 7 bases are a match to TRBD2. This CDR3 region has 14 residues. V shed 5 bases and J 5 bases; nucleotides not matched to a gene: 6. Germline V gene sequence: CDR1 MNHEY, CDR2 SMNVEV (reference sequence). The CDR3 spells CASSRDGRDNEQFF. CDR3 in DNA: TGTGCCAGCAGTAGGGATGGGAGGGACAATGAGCAGTTCTTC.